Below are 7 T cell receptor beta chains sequenced from a single sample in a study of blood T cell repertoires in COVID-19. This table comes from immunoSEQ multiplex PCR, and its TCRdb copy is limited to in-frame clones, with some not included. The sample lists approximately 70,000 clones; just over 85% were seen once. Sequencing was performed on peripheral blood. These TCRs come from a man between 65 and 80 years old with active or convalescent COVID-19.

The CDR3 here is CASSANDRDNQPQHF. CDR3 DNA: TGTGCCAGCAGCGCTAATGACAGGGATAATCAGCCCCAGCATTTT. J is TRBJ1-5 and V is TRBV21-1; TRBD1 was called by the table and not checked on the DNA. TRBV21-1 is recorded as a pseudogene. The CDR3 loop spans 15 amino acids.

The chain joins TRBV18 to TRBJ1-2, with 12 bases matching TRBD1. V trimming: 5 bases; J trimming: 5 bases; junction bases outside the gene matches: 6. CDR1 KGHSH and CDR2 LQKENI come from the germline V gene. The CDR3 sequence is 15 residues long. In DNA form, the CDR3 reads TGTGCCAGCTCATCCGCGGGACAGGGGGCTTATGGCTACACCTTC. This encodes CASSSAGQGAYGYTF.

The rearrangement uses TRBV3-1 (or the pseudogene TRBV3-2) and TRBJ2-1; 11 nucleotides match TRBD2. Per germline, CDR1 LGHDT and CDR2 YNNKEL (reference sequence). With V trimmed by 3 bases and J by 7 bases, 8 bases remained unmatched. This CDR3 contains 16 residues. CDR3 in DNA: TGTGCCAGCAGCCAGCGTACTAGCGGGAGTGGGAATGAGCAGTTCTTC. This gives the protein CASSQRTSGSGNEQFF.

This sequence joins TRBV12-3 or TRBV12-4 and TRBJ1-1; 8 bases are a match to TRBD1. The CDR3 contains 13 residues. The V segment lost 6 bases and the J segment 11 bases; nucleotides outside the gene matches: 11. The DNA for the CDR3 is TGTGCCAGCAGCCCAGGGACAGGTGGAGGTGCTTTCTTT. It is translated as CASSPGTGGGAFF.

The chain has TRBV11-3 and TRBJ2-7, with D possibly TRBD2 on 6 matching bases. The CDR3 loop spans 14 amino acids. Per the germline V gene, CDR1 is SGHNT and CDR2 is YENEEA. Trimming removed 5 bases at V and 4 bases at J, with 15 bases between. This chain's CDR3 is CASSRGTGLYEQYF. As DNA, the CDR3 is TGTGCCAGCAGCAGAGGGACGGGACTTTACGAGCAGTACTTC.

This sequence joins TRBV19 and TRBJ1-1; a possible D gene is TRBD1 (6 bases). This CDR3 spans 14 amino acids. V lost 3 bases, J lost 5 bases, and 13 bases lay in between. Germline V gives CDR1 LNHDA, CDR2 SQIVND (reference sequence). The CDR3 sequence is CASSMVTGGTEAFF. CDR3 nucleotide sequence: TGTGCCAGTAGTATGGTGACAGGAGGAACTGAAGCTTTCTTT.

J is TRBJ2-5 and V is TRBV5-1; 8 bases are a match to TRBD1. Trimming cost V 4 bases and J 3 bases; bases outside gene matches: 20. There are 19 residues in the CDR3. Germline V CDR1 and CDR2: SGHRS, YFSETQ. Written as DNA, the CDR3 is TGCGCCAGCAGCGTCGGTTTGCCAGGGGGCGGTTTCAAGGAAGAGACCCAGTACTTC. Translated: CASSVGLPGGGFKEETQYF.